The clone carrying this T cell receptor beta chain qualifies as medium-sized. The antigen remains undetermined. This specimen comes from a study of PD-L1 blockade in urothelial cancer. Notes on the study in general: Pretreatment TCR clonality in blood under the median foretold superior survival.

Profiling relied on immunoSEQ multiplex PCR, and the TCRdb table lists in-frame clones only, not all of them. The sample lists 50,000 to 55,000 clones; approximately 72% were seen once. Specified time point: pretreatment peripheral blood. The source is a man between 65 and 85 years old with urothelial cancer. Sequencing was performed on PBMCs, taken around atezolizumab (anti-PD-L1) treatment.

The DNA for the CDR3 is TGTGCCAGCGGGACAGGGCCAGCTTCTTATAGCAATCAGCCCCAGCATTTT. This translates into CASGTGPASYSNQPQHF. The chain joins TRBV19 to TRBJ1-5, with TRBD1 identical over 9 bases. Per the germline V gene, CDR1 is LNHDA and CDR2 is SQIVND (reference sequence). The trim removed 9 bases at V and 0 bases at J, leaving 12 bases unmatched. There are 17 residues in the CDR3. Together with reference TRBV19 and TRBJ1-5, the CDR3 gives the full variable domain: DGGITQSPKYLFRKEGQNVTLSCEQNLNHDAMYWYRQDPGQGLRLIYYSQIVNDFQKGDIAEGYSVSREKKESFPLTVTSAQKNPTAFYLCASGTGPASYSNQPQHFGDGTRLSIL.